This T cell receptor (beta chain) was identified in a study of shared clonotypes between healthy human individuals. Execution of the assay was at deep level. Using approximately 200 ng DNA, approximately 27,000 T cell genomes, the sorted-subset replicate PCRs were run. Only in-frame clones appear in the TCRdb table, and some are missing; sequencing was by immunoSEQ multiplex PCR. The sample contains around 1 million clones, 76% of which appear only once. Notes on the study in general: Non-shared clonotypes displayed generation probabilities falling below those of clonotypes present in all four donors.

This clone was seen once. Its target is unknown. The clonotype comes from a man between 18 and 29 years old in good health. Sequencing was done on a sample of memory CD4+ T cells sorted from blood. Subset indicated: CD45RA-negative fraction.

In DNA form, the CDR3 reads TGTGCCAGCACCCAAGCCGGACTAGCGGGAGGGGGACGGACAGATACGCAGTATTTT. Amino acids: CASTQAGLAGGGRTDTQYF. V and J are TRBV2 and TRBJ2-3; TRBD2 matches at 15 bases. Germline lookup yields CDR1 SNHLY and CDR2 FYNNEI. The CDR3 contains 19 residues. V shed 7 bases, J shed 3 bases, and the junction held 14 bases outside the gene matches.